Below are 12 T cell receptor beta chains sequenced from a single sample in a study of vaccination and CD4 T cells after COVID-19. Treatment specified: roughly nine-day PBMC culture with coronavirus spike peptide pools or control peptides (ViraFEST assay). The antigens of these receptors remain unknown. With the Oncomine TCR Beta short-read assay, DNA from cultured CD4+ T cells was sequenced. TCRdb reprocessed the PCR reads via MiXCR and lists one record per CDR3 protein. The data show about 17,000 distinct CDR3 sequences, with under 45% seen just once and over 6.5% held by the top ten. Sequencing was performed on CD4+ T cells from blood, cultured in vitro, taken after SARS-CoV-2 vaccination. These receptors were collected from a human donor who had recovered from COVID-19.

This clonotype was detected only a few times. This chain uses TRBV2 with TRBJ2-5, with TRBD1 identical over 10 bases. CDR3 size: 14 residues. CDR1 and CDR2 (germline): SNHLY, FYNNEI. V lost 4 bases, J lost 5 bases, and 4 bases stayed unmatched. The CDR3 sequence: CASSVTGGGETQYF. The CDR3 DNA reads TGTGCCAGCAGTGTGACAGGGGGCGGGGAGACCCAGTACTTC.

The chain is built from TRBV7-2 and TRBJ2-4; D uncertain. This CDR3 comprises 13 residues. Germline CDR1 reads SGHTA; CDR2 reads FQGNSA. V shed 3 bases and J shed 5 bases, with 8 bases lying between them. The DNA for the CDR3 is TGTGCCAGCAGCTTGACGCTCGAAAACATTCAGTACTTC. Encoded protein: CASSLTLENIQYF.

In regard to this clonotype: Given the absence of the conserved phenylalanine or tryptophan at the CDR3 end, a read error is likely. The genes are TRBV5-1 and TRBJ2-5; no reliable D call. Trimming took off 3 bases at V and 4 bases at J, with 13 bases between the two ends. Germline V lookup: CDR1 SGHRS, CDR2 YFSETQ. CDR3 length: 14 residues. CDR3 amino acids: CASSSNAGRETQYL. The CDR3 DNA reads as TGCGCCAGCAGCTCCAATGCAGGACGAGAGACCCAGTACCTC.

This clonotype rates as medium-sized. The V call is TRBV27, the J call TRBJ1-5; 9 bases match TRBD1. CDR3 size: 14 residues. V shed 6 bases and J 4 bases; nucleotides not matched to a gene: 4. Germline V gene lookup returns CDR1 MNHEY and CDR2 SMNVEV (reference sequence). This CDR3 reads CASSIDRGNQPQHF. CDR3 nucleotides: TGTGCCAGCAGCATTGACAGGGGGAATCAGCCCCAGCATTTT.

In regard to this clonotype: Given a much more abundant clone one base away, this may be a read error. The CDR3 DNA sequence: TGCGCCAGCGGAATAGGGGTTAATTCACCCCTCCACTTT. Its translation is CASGIGVNSPLHF. The rearrangement links TRBV10-2 to TRBJ1-6; possibly TRBD1 for D (5 bases). Germline CDR1 is WSHSY and CDR2 is SAAADI. This CDR3 has 13 amino acids. Trimming removed 8 bases at V and 6 bases at J, with 11 bases between.

The chain carries TRBV12-3 or TRBV12-4 and TRBJ2-2, with D possibly being TRBD2 (6 bases). Trimming removed 6 bases from V and 4 bases from J, with 15 bases in between. There are 15 residues in the CDR3. The CDR3 is CASSPIGSGTGELFF. In DNA, the CDR3 is TGTGCCAGCAGCCCCATCGGGAGCGGCACCGGGGAGCTGTTTTTT.

The V call is TRBV4-1, the J call TRBJ2-7; 7 nucleotides agree with TRBD1. In germline, CDR1 is MGHRA, CDR2 YSYEKL. This CDR3 is 15 amino acids long. V trimming: 3 bases; J trimming: 0 bases; junction bases outside the gene matches: 5. In DNA, the CDR3 is TGCGCCAGCAGCCACGCACAGGGGAGCTCCTACGAGCAGTACTTC. Translated, it gives CASSHAQGSSYEQYF.

This clonotype is judged medium-sized (0.01 to 0.1%). This chain connects TRBV28 to TRBJ2-7; D gene ambiguous. This CDR3 has 13 amino acids. Germline V gene data show CDR1 as MDHEN and CDR2 as SYDVKM. The V gene lost 6 bases and the J gene lost 1 base, with 10 bases spanning the gap. The CDR3 nucleotides read TGTGCCAGCAGGCCAAGTGGTTCCTACGAGCAGTACTTC. It is translated as CASRPSGSYEQYF.

This clonotype was seen more than once but under ten times. This chain links TRBV24-1 with TRBJ2-5, with TRBD2 matching 13 bases. CDR3 length: 13 residues. CDR1 and CDR2 (germline): KGHDR, SFDVKD. The V segment lost 10 bases and the J segment 3 bases; nucleotides outside the gene matches: 1. The DNA for the CDR3 is TGTGCCACAGGGACTAGCGGGAAAGAGACCCAGTACTTC. Translating gives CATGTSGKETQYF.

In the case of this clonotype: A clone one base away is much larger, so this may be a read error. The gene calls are TRBV25-1 and TRBJ1-6, with a possible D match to TRBD1 (5 bases). Germline V gene lookup returns CDR1 MGHDK and CDR2 SYGVNS. There are 17 residues in the CDR3. In nucleotides, the CDR3 is TGTGCCAGCAGTGAATCGGGGCTGAGCTCCTATAATTCACCCTTCCACTTT. This codes for CASSESGLSSYNSPFHF.

The chain carries TRBV11-3 and TRBJ2-3, with 8 bases identical to TRBD2. V was pared by 5 bases and J by 2 bases, with 9 bases of the junction left unmatched. This CDR3 spans 16 amino acids. From germline, CDR1 is SGHNT and CDR2 YENEEA. This CDR3 reads CASSPGLREATDTQYF. Written as DNA, the CDR3 is TGTGCCAGCAGCCCCGGGTTGCGGGAGGCCACAGATACGCAGTATTTT. Filled out from reference TRBV11-3 and TRBJ2-3, the complete variable domain reads EAGVVQSPRYKIIEKKQPVAFWCNPISGHNTLYWYLQNLGQGPELLIRYENEEAVDDSQLPKDRFSAERLKGVDSTLKIQPAELGDSAVYLCASSPGLREATDTQYFGPGTRLTVL.

This clonotype is medium-sized in the sample. The rearrangement uses TRBV7-9 and TRBJ2-3; 7 bases match TRBD2. The CDR3 is 16 residues long. CDR1 is SEHNR, CDR2 FQNEAQ, per germline (reference sequence). J lost 3 bases, V lost 4 bases, and 10 bases had no gene match. The CDR3 DNA follows: TGTGCCAGCAGCTCACGACTAGCCGGAGCTACAGATACGCAGTATTTT. As protein: CASSSRLAGATDTQYF.